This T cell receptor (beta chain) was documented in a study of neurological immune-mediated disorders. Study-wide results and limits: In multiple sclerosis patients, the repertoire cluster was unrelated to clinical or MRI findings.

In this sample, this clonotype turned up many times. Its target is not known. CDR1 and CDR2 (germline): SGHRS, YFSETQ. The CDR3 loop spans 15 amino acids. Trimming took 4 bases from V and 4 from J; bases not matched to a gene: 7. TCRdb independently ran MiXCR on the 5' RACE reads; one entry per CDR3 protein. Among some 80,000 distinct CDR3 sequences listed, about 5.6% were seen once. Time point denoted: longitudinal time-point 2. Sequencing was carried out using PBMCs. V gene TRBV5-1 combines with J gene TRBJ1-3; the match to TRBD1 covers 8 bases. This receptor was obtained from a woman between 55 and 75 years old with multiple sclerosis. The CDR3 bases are TGCGCCAGCAGCGGTGGACAGGGTCCCGGAAACACCATATATTTT. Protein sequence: CASSGGQGPGNTIYF.